The T cell receptor beta chain described here comes from a study of cytomegalovirus exposure and HLA in healthy donors. Study conclusions and caveats: Some TCR beta chains (more than 150 of them) were listed as cytomegalovirus-associated.

Worth noting for this clone: The antigen is undetermined.

Both 60 Vbeta primers and 13 Jbeta primers went into the PCR. TCRdb keeps only in-frame clones here, not all; method: immunoSEQ multiplex PCR. The sample records about 180,000 clones, over 65% being singletons. The length of the CDR3 is 15 residues. From germline, CDR1 is KGHSH and CDR2 LQKENI. The ends were cut back, 1 base at V and 4 bases at J, with 13 bases in the middle. Sequenced: PBMCs. The rearrangement links TRBV18 to TRBJ1-1; weak D call: TRBD1 (5 bases). This clonotype was obtained from a woman aged 60-70 years in good health and CMV-seropositive. The CDR3: CASSPLGRDGTEAFF. For the CDR3, the DNA is TGTGCCAGCTCACCACTTGGCAGGGATGGCACTGAAGCTTTCTTT.